This T cell receptor (beta chain) was profiled in a study of cytomegalovirus exposure and HLA in healthy donors. Study findings and constraints: The study designated some 180 TCR beta chains cytomegalovirus-associated.

This CDR3 region has 14 residues. The germline CDR1 and CDR2 sequences are MNHNY and SVGAGI (reference sequence). V dropped 2 bases and J dropped 0 bases, with 7 bases sitting between them. About this clone: No antigen is known for it.

Some clones are missing from TCRdb's copy, which holds only in-frame ones; the method was immunoSEQ multiplex PCR. There are 65,000 to 100,000 clones in the sample; 93% occur only once, and 3% to 4% lies in the top ten. V and J are TRBV6-6 and TRBJ1-1; no clear D gene. The specimen sequenced was PBMCs. The origin of this receptor is a woman under 40 in good health and CMV-seronegative. The CDR3 loop is CASSYGPVNTEAFF. CDR3 nucleotides: TGTGCCAGCAGTTACGGTCCGGTGAACACTGAAGCTTTCTTT.